This T cell receptor (beta chain) was obtained from a study of cytomegalovirus exposure and HLA in healthy donors. PCR was performed using 60 Vbeta and 13 Jbeta primers. Using immunoSEQ multiplex PCR, the repertoire was profiled, and TCRdb retains in-frame clones only, with some absent. Among just over 200,000 clones listed, 75% to 90% were seen once. Germline CDR1 reads SGHRS; CDR2 reads YFSETQ. Losses at the gene ends were 1 base for V and 1 base for J; bases not matched to a gene: 6. The CDR3 runs 16 residues. The receptor was derived from a woman aged 40 to 49 in good health and CMV-seronegative. This chain connects TRBV5-1 to TRBJ2-7, with 9 bases matching TRBD1. The sequenced sample consisted of PBMCs. CDR3 sequence: CASSLIGTGTSYEQYF. CDR3 sequence (DNA): TGCGCCAGCAGCTTGATTGGGACAGGGACGTCCTACGAGCAGTACTTC.